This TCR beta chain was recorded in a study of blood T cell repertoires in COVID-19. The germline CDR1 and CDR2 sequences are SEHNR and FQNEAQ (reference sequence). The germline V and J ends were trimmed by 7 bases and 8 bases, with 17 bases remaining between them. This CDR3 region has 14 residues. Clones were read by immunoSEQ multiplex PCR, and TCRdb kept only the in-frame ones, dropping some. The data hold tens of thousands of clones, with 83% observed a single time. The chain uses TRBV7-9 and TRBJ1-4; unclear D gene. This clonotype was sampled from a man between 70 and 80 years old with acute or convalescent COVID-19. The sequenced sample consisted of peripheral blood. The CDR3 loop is CASTRAEGREKLFF. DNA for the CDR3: TGTGCCAGCACCCGCGCCGAGGGTCGGGAAAAACTGTTTTTT.